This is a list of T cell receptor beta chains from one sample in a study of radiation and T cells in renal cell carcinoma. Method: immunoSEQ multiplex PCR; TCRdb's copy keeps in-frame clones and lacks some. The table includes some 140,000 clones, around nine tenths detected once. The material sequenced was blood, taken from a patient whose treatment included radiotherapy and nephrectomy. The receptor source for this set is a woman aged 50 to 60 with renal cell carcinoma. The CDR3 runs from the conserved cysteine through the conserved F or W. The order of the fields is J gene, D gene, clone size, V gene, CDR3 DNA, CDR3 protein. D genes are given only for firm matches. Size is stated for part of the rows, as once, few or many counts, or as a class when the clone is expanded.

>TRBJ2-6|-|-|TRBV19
TGTGCCAGTAGTATTTCTTGGGGCTCTGGGGCCAACGTCCTGACTTTC
CASSISWGSGANVLTF
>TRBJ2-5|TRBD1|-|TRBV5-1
TGCGCCAGCAGCTTGGCCGGGACAGGGATAGAGACCCAGTACTTC
CASSLAGTGIETQYF
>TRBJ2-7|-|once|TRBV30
TGTGCCTGGAGTGTAGGGGCGAGGGCGTTTTACGAGCAGTACTTC
CAWSVGARAFYEQYF
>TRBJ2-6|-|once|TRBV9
TGTGCCAGCAGCCCCCCGCAGGCTGGGGCCAACGTCCTGACTTTC
CASSPPQAGANVLTF
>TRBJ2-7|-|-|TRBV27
TGTGCCAGCAGTTTATTGGGGCCAGGGGAAGACGAGCAGTACTTC
CASSLLGPGEDEQYF
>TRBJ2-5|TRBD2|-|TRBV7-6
TGTGCCAGCAGCTGGGGCCGTAGCGGGGGGACTCAAGAGACCCAGTACTTC
CASSWGRSGGTQETQYF
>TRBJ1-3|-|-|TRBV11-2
TGTGCCAGCAGCTCACGGGGACGGACGCTCTCTGGAAACACCATATATTTT
CASSSRGRTLSGNTIYF
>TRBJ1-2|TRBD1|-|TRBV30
TGTGCCTGGGGACAGGGGGAAGTGCGGGGCTACACCTTC
CAWGQGEVRGYTF
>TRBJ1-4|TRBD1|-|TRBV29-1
TGCAGCGTTGCCCGCGACAGGGCAACTAATGAAAAACTGTTTTTT
CSVARDRATNEKLFF
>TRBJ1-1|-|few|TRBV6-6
TGTGCTACAGGCACTGAAGCTTTCTTT
CATGTEAFF
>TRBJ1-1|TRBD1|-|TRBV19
TGTGCCACCCAACCCCTGGACAGGGGGACGAACACTGAAGCTTTCTTT
CATQPLDRGTNTEAFF
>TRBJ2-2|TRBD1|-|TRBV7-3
TGTGCCAGCAGTTTACAGGGGGCAGGAGGCGGGGAGCTGTTTTTT
CASSLQGAGGGELFF
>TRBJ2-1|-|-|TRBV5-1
TGCGCCAGCAGCTCGGAGCCCGGTCCGGTCTACAATGAGCAGTTCTTC
CASSSEPGPVYNEQFF
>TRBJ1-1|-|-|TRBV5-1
TGCGCCAGCAGTATCGGGGGTGAAGCTTTCTTT
CASSIGGEAFF
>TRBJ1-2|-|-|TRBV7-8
TGTGCCAGCAGCTCCAGGCAGGGGAACTATGGCTACACCTTC
CASSSRQGNYGYTF
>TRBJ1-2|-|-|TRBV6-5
TGTGCCAGCAGTTACGAACAGGGAGACAGTGGCTACACCTTC
CASSYEQGDSGYTF
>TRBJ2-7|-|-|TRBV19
TGTGCCAGTAGTACAAGGGGTGCCCTCTCCTACGAGCAGTACTTC
CASSTRGALSYEQYF
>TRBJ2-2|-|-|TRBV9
TGTGCCAGCAGCCGAAGAGAGGGGGTAACCGGGGAGCTGTTTTTT
CASSRREGVTGELFF
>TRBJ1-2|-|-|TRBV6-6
TGTGCCAGCAGTTACCCGCTTGCGGACATGGGTGGCTACACCTTC
CASSYPLADMGGYTF
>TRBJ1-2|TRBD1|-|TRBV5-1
TGCGCCAGCAGCTTGGGACAGGGAACCCGTACTAACTATGGCTACACCTTC
CASSLGQGTRTNYGYTF
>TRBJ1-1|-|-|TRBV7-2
TGTGCCAGCAGCTTCAGGGCTATGAACACTGAAGCTTTCTTT
CASSFRAMNTEAFF
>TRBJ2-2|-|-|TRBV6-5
TGTGCCAGCAGTTACGACAGGAGGAACACCGGGGAGCTGTTTTTT
CASSYDRRNTGELFF
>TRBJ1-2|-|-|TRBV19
TGTGCCAGTAGAAGAGCTAATAACTATGGCTACACCTTC
CASRRANNYGYTF
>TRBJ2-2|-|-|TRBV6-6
TGTGCCAGCAGTCCCCCCACCCGCGACACCGGGGAGCTGTTTTTT
CASSPPTRDTGELFF
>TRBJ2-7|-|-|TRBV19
TGTGCCAGTAGGGATGCGCCAGGACCGTACGAGCAGTACTTC
CASRDAPGPYEQYF
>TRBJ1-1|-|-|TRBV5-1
TGCGCCAGCAGCATACAGATGAACACTGAAGCTTTCTTT
CASSIQMNTEAFF
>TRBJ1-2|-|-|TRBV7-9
TGTGCCAGCAGCTTGCAGGGGTATGGCTACACCTTC
CASSLQGYGYTF
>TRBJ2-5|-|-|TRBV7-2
TGTGCCAGCAGCTTAGGGCCAGGGCAGGGCCAAGAGACCCAGTACTTC
CASSLGPGQGQETQYF
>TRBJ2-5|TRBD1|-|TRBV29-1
TGCAGCGCCCTGGGACAGGGAGGAGAGCCCCAGTACTTC
CSALGQGGEPQYF
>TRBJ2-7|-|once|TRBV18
TGTGCCAGCTCACCAGGGTACGAGCAGTACTTC
CASSPGYEQYF
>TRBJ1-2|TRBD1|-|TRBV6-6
TGTGCCAGCAGTTACGGACAGGGCTTCCTTAACTATGGCTACACCTTC
CASSYGQGFLNYGYTF
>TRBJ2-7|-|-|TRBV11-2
TGTGCCAGCAGCTTAGATATGCGGATCTACGAGCAGTACTTC
CASSLDMRIYEQYF
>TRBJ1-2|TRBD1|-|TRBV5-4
TGTGCCAGCAGCTCATGGACAGGGCAGGGCTACACCTTC
CASSSWTGQGYTF
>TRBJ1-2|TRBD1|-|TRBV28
TGTGCCAGCAGTCCGACAGGGGCTATCGGTGGCTACACCTTC
CASSPTGAIGGYTF
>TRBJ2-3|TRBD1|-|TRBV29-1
TGCAGCGTCAGACAGGGCAATACGCAGTATTTT
CSVRQGNTQYF
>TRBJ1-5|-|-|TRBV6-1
TGTGCCAGCCAGGAAGGAGCAATCAAGATTGGACAGCATTTT
CASQEGAIKIGQHF
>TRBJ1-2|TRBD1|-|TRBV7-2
TGTGCCAGCAGCTCCCCAGGGGGCTATGGCTACACCTTC
CASSSPGGYGYTF
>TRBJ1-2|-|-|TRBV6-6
TGTGCCAGCAGTTACTCGGGGAGGGAAGGAGGCTACACCTTC
CASSYSGREGGYTF
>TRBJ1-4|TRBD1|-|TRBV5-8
TGTGCCAGCAGCTCGACAGGGGCAACTAATGAAAAACTGTTTTTT
CASSSTGATNEKLFF
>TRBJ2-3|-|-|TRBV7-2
TGTGCCAGCAGCTTAAAACAGGTTGCGACAGATACGCAGTATTTT
CASSLKQVATDTQYF
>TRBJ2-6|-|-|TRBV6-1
TGTGCCAGCAGTGACTTTCCGTCAGGGGGGAAGGCCAACGTCCTGACTTTC
CASSDFPSGGKANVLTF
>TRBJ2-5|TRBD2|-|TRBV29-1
TGCAGCGGCACGACTAGCGGGGGAAAAGAGACCCAGTACTTC
CSGTTSGGKETQYF
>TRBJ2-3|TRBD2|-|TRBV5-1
TGCGCCAGCAGCTTGATTACTAGCGGGGGGGATACGCAGTATTTT
CASSLITSGGDTQYF
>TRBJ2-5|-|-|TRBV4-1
TGCGCCAGCAGCCACCCGACAGGGAGGCAAGAGACCCAGTACTTC
CASSHPTGRQETQYF
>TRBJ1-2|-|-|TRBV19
TGTGCCAGTAGCGCTGGGAGCTACACCTTC
CASSAGSYTF
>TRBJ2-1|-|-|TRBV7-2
TGTGCCAGCACCAGGGACCCCTTACCCACTAATGAGCAGTTCTTC
CASTRDPLPTNEQFF
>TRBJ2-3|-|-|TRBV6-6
TGTGCCAGCCTTGAAGGGAACACAGATACGCAGTATTTT
CASLEGNTDTQYF
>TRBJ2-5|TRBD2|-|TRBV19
TGTGCCAGTAGTAACTTAGCGGGGGCCTCGGAGACCCAGTACTTC
CASSNLAGASETQYF
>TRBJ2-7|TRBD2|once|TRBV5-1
TGCGCCAGCAGCTTGGGGTCAGGTGGGGGACTAGACCACGAGCAGTACTTC
CASSLGSGGGLDHEQYF
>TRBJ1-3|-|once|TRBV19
TGTGCCAGTAGTATTTGGTCCGTCTCTGGAAACACCATATATTTT
CASSIWSVSGNTIYF
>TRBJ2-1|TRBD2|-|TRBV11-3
TGTGCCAGCAGCTTAGGTTCTAGCGGGGGTCAAAATGAGCAGTTCTTC
CASSLGSSGGQNEQFF
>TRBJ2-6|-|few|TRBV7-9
TGTGCCAGCAGCTGGCTCTCTGGGGCCAACGTCCTGACTTTC
CASSWLSGANVLTF
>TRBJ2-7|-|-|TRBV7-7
TGTGCTAGCAGCTTAGATGGCAGGGGCGAGCAGTACTTC
CASSLDGRGEQYF